Reported below is one T cell receptor (beta chain). Its binding antigen is unknown. Per-base quality was not reported, and no clone a single base away is much larger than it. RNA was isolated from bulk, unsorted tissue, and RNA quality was assessed with a NanoDrop ND-1000 and an Agilent 2100. Newly diagnosed lung cancer patients without prior chemotherapy who had been admitted for thoracic surgery in China between August and November 2014 were enrolled as donors. The study excluded patients who had received radiotherapy or chemotherapy before or who had another cancer at the same time. Surgical tissue pieces of roughly 1-2.3 cm3 were preserved in RNAlater solution and stored at -80 °C until use. The germline V gene encodes CDR1 DFQATT and CDR2 SNEGSKA (reference sequence). A distance of 21 bases separates the germline ends of V and J, which lose 1 base and 8 bases respectively. The CDR3 spans 16 residues, from the cysteine through the phenylalanine. The kept DNA is CDR3 alone, 48 bases in frame from the first base.

The source of the sample is a study of tumor and adjacent non-tumor tissue in lung cancer (dated by TCRdb to the late 2010s). About the investigation overall: Patients with adenocarcinoma (over 11), squamous cell carcinoma (2) and small cell lung cancer (1) were included in the cohort. The roughly 15 patients were aged about 31 to 80 years, included some 10 men and 5 women, and had TNM stage I to III disease. Sequencing produced more than 100,000,000 productive TCRbeta reads in total, an average of about 4 million reads per sample. The study compared bulk TCRbeta repertoires between lung tumor tissue and matched distant non-tumor lung tissue from fewer than 18 lung cancer patients. TCRbeta CDR3 sequencing was performed on 25 to 30 paired specimens, with one tumor sample and one normal lung sample collected per patient. The paper as a whole reports these results and caveats: In normal lung, the top 100 clones accounted for a significantly larger cumulative share of the repertoire than in tumor tissue. TCR diversity (inverse Simpson) was significantly higher in tumor than in normal lung tissue (about 400 vs 150, P = 0.0075, Mann-Whitney U test). The methods do not name the sequencing platform or mention unique molecular identifiers. With only about 16 patients in the cohort, the authors noted that larger samples and more detailed clinical data are needed. Younger patients had significantly higher TCR diversity, and higher tumor TCR diversity was associated with shorter overall and disease-free survival. Because peripheral blood was not sequenced, blood TCRbeta repertoires in the lung cancer patients of the study were not examined.

Preparation of the library involved multiplex PCR. TCRdb records Illumina HiSeq 2500 as the sequencer. Following protocols modified from ARM-PCR, the researchers constructed TCRbeta libraries through three rounds of nested PCR with primers (Table S4). Before sequencing, PCR products of 200-500 bp were cut from the gel and purified using the QIAquick gel extraction kit. The published analysis was carried out like this. Reads were cleaned using Trimmomatic, were merged into complete CDR3 sequences using FLASH, and were assigned to V(D)J germline segments using MiTCR. Clonal diversity was computed as the inverse Simpson's index with VDJtools. Productive reads were defined as in-frame sequences without a premature stop codon. Clones were called with MiXCR by TCRdb after fastp trimmed the public reads at Q25, and only in-frame beta chains were retained. Every entry covers one CDR3 protein and lists the most common genes and DNA from its rows. Here the V and J calls rest on TCRdb's processing, not on the authors' analysis. The sample table holds about 70,000 distinct CDR3 sequences, of which around 78% were seen once. Of the sample, about 30% falls within the top ten clones.

Sequencing was performed on lung tumor tissue. Recombination linked TRBV20-1 to TRBJ2-1, and possibly TRBD2, on 6 matching bases. The clonotype was recovered from a man between 60 and 75 years old with non-small cell lung cancer. The bases read TGCAGTGCTAGAGGTGGACTAACGGTAACGTGGGATGAGCAGTTCTTC. It encodes CSARGGLTVTWDEQFF.